This T cell receptor beta chain emerged from a study of monozygotic twins with cystic fibrosis. As for the study in general: Three micrograms of fragmented DNA underwent around 14 PCR cycles for library preparation.

Trimming removed 3 bases at V and 2 bases at J, with 10 bases between. Germline CDR1 PRHDT, CDR2 FYEKMQ (reference sequence). The CDR3 spans 14 residues. Regarding the study as a whole: Low clonality (median about 0.0095) suggested a mostly naive repertoire.

The method was immunoSEQ multiplex PCR; TCRdb's version includes in-frame clones alone and lacks a portion of them. The sample shows some 33,000 clones, just over 90% of them seen only once. In this sample, this clone turned up a few times. What it binds is unknown. The V call is TRBV13, the J call TRBJ1-2; a weak D match, TRBD1 (5 bases). The origin of this receptor is a boy between 2 and 10 years old with cystic fibrosis. Sequenced sample: blood. The CDR3 nucleotides are TGTGCCAGCAGCTTGGGGGGTCTGAACTATGGCTACACCTTC. It translates to CASSLGGLNYGYTF.